These 11 T cell receptor beta chains were all obtained from the same sample, sequenced in a study of blood T cells in healthy people across ages. Primed by a sample-barcoded 5' primer and a J-beta primer mix, a second PCR proceeded for about 6 to 12 cycles. One entry per CDR3 protein results from TCRdb running MiXCR on the 5' RACE reads. In the table there are hundreds of thousands of distinct CDR3 sequences, about 43% of which are singletons. What was sequenced was blood. The origin of the receptors is an elderly man in good health.

V and J are TRBV30 and TRBJ2-5; the D gene is possibly TRBD2 (5 bases). The J call is uncertain, as TRBJ2-4 better fits the DNA end. The CDR3 extends over 17 amino acids. CDR1 is GTSNPN, CDR2 SVGIG, per germline (reference sequence). In nucleotides, the CDR3 is TGTGCCTGGAGTCCCCGGGGAGATCGGGTAATCGGGGACATTCAGTACTTC. It codes for CAWSPRGDRVIGDIQYF.

The chain links TRBV6-6 to TRBJ2-1; D might be TRBD1 (7 bases). The germline CDR1 and CDR2 sequences are MNHNY and SVGAGI (reference sequence). The CDR3 is 16 amino acids. The ends were cut back, 5 bases at V and 4 bases at J, with 18 bases in the middle. The CDR3 sequence: CASSTQGRGGYNEQFF. The CDR3 nucleotides are TGTGCCAGCAGTACACAGGGGAGAGGAGGGTACAATGAGCAGTTCTTC.

This clonotype occurred a few times. CDR3 coding DNA: TGTGCTAGTGGTTTGGTACGTGGGGCAGGGGCCTACGAGCAGTACTTC. Translated, it gives CASGLVRGAGAYEQYF. This chain connects TRBV12-5 to TRBJ2-7; TRBD1 is a possible D gene (6 bases). Trimming cost V 0 bases and J 2 bases, with 14 bases left between them. Germline V gene lookup returns CDR1 LGHNT and CDR2 FRNRAP. There are 16 residues in the CDR3.

This chain uses TRBV6-5 with TRBJ2-5; D is undetermined. The CDR3 has 14 amino acids. The germline gives CDR1 MNHEY, CDR2 SVGAGI. The V gene lost 2 bases and the J gene lost 11 bases, with 18 bases spanning the gap. This CDR3 is CASSYGSFYNEQYF. CDR3 DNA: TGTGCCAGCAGTTACGGCAGCTTTTACAATGAGCAGTACTTC.

This clonotype was observed a handful of times. The chain carries TRBV27 and TRBJ2-5; a weak D match, TRBD2 (6 bases). The CDR3 is 15 residues long. CDR1 is MNHEY, CDR2 SMNVEV, per germline (reference sequence). The V end was cut by 5 bases, the J end by 6 bases, with 19 bases between. The DNA of the CDR3 is TGTGCCAGCAGTAAAGACTTGGGTGGGAGGCAGACCCAGTACTTC. This gives the protein CASSKDLGGRQTQYF.

The CDR3 region has the DNA TGCAGCGTGCGGGACGGTACGAACACCGGGGAGCTGTTTTTT. Its translation is CSVRDGTNTGELFF. The chain combines TRBV29-1 with TRBJ2-2, with D possibly being TRBD2 (6 bases). Germline V gene lookup returns CDR1 SQVTM and CDR2 ANQGSEA. This CDR3 is built from 14 residues. V lost 6 bases and J lost 0, with 11 bases in between.

This clonotype was seen only a few times. V and J are TRBV3-1 and TRBJ2-5; the D is unclear. Trimming left V 4 bases short and J 0 bases short, with 12 bases between. The CDR3 spans 15 residues. Germline-derived CDR1 and CDR2 are LGHDT and YNNKEL (reference sequence). The chain's CDR3 is CASSPLGLNQETQYF. DNA of the CDR3: TGTGCCAGCAGCCCGCTAGGCCTAAACCAAGAGACCCAGTACTTC.

This clonotype was seen more than once but under ten times. V and J are TRBV12-3 or TRBV12-4 and TRBJ2-3; 7 bases are a match to TRBD2. Trimming took 3 bases from V and 4 from J; bases not matched to a gene: 13. The CDR3 sequence is 17 residues long. The CDR3 sequence: CASSFRSGITSADTQYF. CDR3 coding DNA: TGTGCCAGCAGTTTTAGGAGCGGGATAACTAGCGCAGATACGCAGTATTTT.

This clonotype occurred a few times. The chain employs TRBV30 and TRBJ2-7; tentative D call: TRBD1 (5 bases). The CDR3 has 13 amino acids. Germline V gene data show CDR1 as GTSNPN and CDR2 as SVGIG (reference sequence). Deletions cut 2 bases from V and 3 bases from J, with 11 bases between. The chain's CDR3 is CAWSPGQFYEQYF. The CDR3 bases are TGTGCCTGGAGTCCTGGACAATTCTACGAGCAGTACTTC.

This chain links TRBV11-2 with TRBJ2-1, with 8 bases aligning to TRBD1. This CDR3 contains 14 residues. Looked up from germline, CDR1 is SGHAT and CDR2 is FQNNGV. With 5 bases clipped from V and 5 bases from J, the junction kept 5 bases outside the gene matches. CDR3 in amino acids: CASSLRDRHNEQFF. As DNA, the CDR3 is TGTGCCAGCAGCCTCCGGGACAGGCACAATGAGCAGTTCTTC.

The rearrangement joins TRBV27 to TRBJ2-3; TRBD1 aligns across 9 bases. CDR1 MNHEY and CDR2 SMNVEV come from the germline V gene (reference sequence). Germline trimming cut 2 bases from V and 7 bases from J; bases unmatched to any gene: 10. There are 16 residues in the CDR3. The CDR3 DNA follows: TGTGCCAGCAGTTTAACGCCGACAGGGGGACTAAATACGCAGTATTTT. Its translation is CASSLTPTGGLNTQYF.